This TCR beta chain was sequenced during a study of cytomegalovirus exposure and HLA in healthy donors (dated by TCRdb to about 2017). Context from the whole study: According to a later analysis, the approximately 120 validation repertoires were produced on the same platform as the 700 or so repertoires of the first cohort. The study was designed to test whether signatures of past pathogen exposure could be identified by cataloging public T cell receptors. To predict cytomegalovirus infection status, the study combined high-throughput TCR immunosequencing, statistical association of individual TCRs with disease status, and machine learning. A separate validation cohort of approximately 120 different subjects was used in addition to the roughly 620-subject first cohort.

The CDR3 has 16 amino acids, counting the end cysteine and phenylalanine. Left in the record is the CDR3 DNA by itself, 48 bases read in frame from the first base. V is cut by 4 bases and J by 2 bases, and the space between the germline ends is 17 bases. CDR1 and CDR2 are drawn from the germline V gene: SGHAT, FQNNGV. On this clone itself: Which antigen it targets is not known. Base quality data are lacking; no much larger clone is found one base away.

The donors were included in the validation cohort of approximately 120 subjects, a group kept apart from the roughly 610-subject first cohort. The library was made by the immunoSEQ multiplex PCR assay. The paper's data handling went like this. A statistical classification framework was built to diagnose cytomegalovirus status from the catalog of TCR beta chain sequences. In TCRdb, the immuneACCESS table is reduced to in-frame sequences with V and J assigned. These tables do not hold every clone; where another copy was compared, an unresolved V gene accounts for under half, and the others remain unexplained. That table furnishes V, J and clone size, whereas the DNA furnished D and trimming. Counted in this sample were hundreds of thousands of clones; roughly 88% of them appeared once. The top ten clonotypes cover roughly 0.8% of the sample. The research as a whole found: The classifier was reported to diagnose cytomegalovirus status with high specificity and sensitivity in both the original cohort and the validation cohort. The validation cohort had no HLA typing available for a later analysis, so co-occurrence within that cohort was assessed over all 110 or so repertoires. In the study, about 150 TCR beta chains were listed as associated with cytomegalovirus. In vitro tests confirmed that a few of the cytomegalovirus-associated TCR beta chains recognize cytomegalovirus antigens. Most TCR sequences were seen in very few donors, while some public TCRs were found in many individuals. According to the authors, the approach could potentially be generalized to other disease states and immunological phenotypes. In a later analysis, TCRs clustered in the first cohort were found to also tend to co-occur in the approximately 120 validation repertoires, with approximately 94% of cluster scores above 0.

Sequencing used PBMCs. This chain joins TRBV11-2 to TRBJ1-1, and TRBD1 may be the D gene, going by 5 matching bases. This TCR derives from a young woman in good health and CMV-seronegative. The DNA is as follows: TGTGCCAGCAGCTCCCGCGGGGCAGGGATAAACACTGAAGCTTTCTTT. Translation gives CASSSRGAGINTEAFF. Reference TRBV11-2 and TRBJ1-1 genes cover what lies past the CDR3, so the full variable domain is EAGVAQSPRYKIIEKRQSVAFWCNPISGHATLYWYQQILGQGPKLLIQFQNNGVVDDSQLPKDRFSAERLKGVDSTLKIQPAKLEDSAVYLCASSSRGAGINTEAFFGQGTRLTVV.